This T cell receptor (beta chain) is drawn from a study of blood T cell repertoires in COVID-19. Overall study: Some COVID-19 samples were acute and others convalescent; all came from the United States, Italy and Spain. Sample material is recorded as cDNA or gDNA derived from T cells, B-cell-depleted T cells, or PBMCs.

Original processing methods: Nucleated cell counts were estimated from reference gene primer amplification. Generated by immunoSEQ multiplex PCR, the TCRdb table keeps only in-frame clones and is missing some. V and J calls plus clone size are reproduced from that table; the DNA served to infer D and trimming. In the table there are around 310,000 clones, around 90% of which are singletons. In Seattle, patients joined the study during active infection and were tracked longitudinally. The sample comprised peripheral blood. The receptor was derived from a woman in her thirties or forties with COVID-19, enrolled during active disease.

CDR3 region: CASSSTPDRGRNTIYF. Here the CDR3 DNA reads TGTGCCAGCAGCTCCACCCCGGACAGGGGGCGAAACACCATATATTTT. The chain carries TRBV7-2 and TRBJ1-3, with 11 bases identical to TRBD1. The CDR3 spans 16 residues. V trimming: 4 bases; J trimming: 5 bases; junction bases outside the gene matches: 7. Germline V gene data show CDR1 as SGHTA and CDR2 as FQGNSA. Variable domain in full (rest from reference TRBV7-2 and TRBJ1-3): GAGVSQSPSNKVTEKGKDVELRCDPISGHTALYWYRQSLGQGLEFLIYFQGNSAPDKSGLPSDRFSAERTGGSVSTLTIQRTQQEDSAVYLCASSSTPDRGRNTIYFGEGSWLTVV.